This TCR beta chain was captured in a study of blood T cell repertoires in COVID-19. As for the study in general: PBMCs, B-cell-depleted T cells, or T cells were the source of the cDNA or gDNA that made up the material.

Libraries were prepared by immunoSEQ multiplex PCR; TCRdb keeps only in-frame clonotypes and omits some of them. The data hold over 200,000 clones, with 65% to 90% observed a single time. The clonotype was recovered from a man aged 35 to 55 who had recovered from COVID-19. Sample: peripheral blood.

For the CDR3, the DNA is TGTGCCAGCAGGAAGCTCGGGACAGAAAATTCACCCCTCCACTTT. Its protein is CASRKLGTENSPLHF. V and J are TRBV2 and TRBJ1-6; 7 bases match TRBD1. This CDR3 is 15 amino acids long. The germline V gene has CDR1 SNHLY and CDR2 FYNNEI. Losses at the gene ends were 6 bases for V and 7 bases for J; bases not matched to a gene: 9.